Below, 9 T cell receptor beta chains from the same sample are listed, as sequenced in a study of PD-1 blockade in classical Hodgkin lymphoma. The assay was immunoSEQ multiplex PCR, and TCRdb's table has in-frame clones only and misses some. The sample yields 39,000 or so clones, approximately 86% seen once. Brentuximab vedotin exposure varied, and every patient relapsed after autologous stem cell transplantation. Material: peripheral blood mononuclear cells (PBMCs), obtained before the second cycle of nivolumab. Receptor source: a human donor with classical Hodgkin lymphoma.

The V and J genes are TRBV19 and TRBJ2-7; D gene uncertain. There are 9 residues in the CDR3. CDR1 and CDR2 from the germline V gene are LNHDA and SQIVND (reference sequence). Trimming stripped 7 bases from V and 7 bases from J, with 5 bases between. CDR3 loop: CASTGEQYF. The CDR3 DNA sequence: TGTGCCAGTACTGGGGAGCAGTACTTC.

J is TRBJ1-1 and V is TRBV5-4; no clear D gene. V was trimmed by 1 base and J by 5 bases, leaving 6 bases between them. Germline assignment: CDR1 SGHNT and CDR2 YYREEE (reference sequence). The CDR3 runs 12 residues. Here the CDR3 reads CASSLYGTEAFF. CDR3 DNA: TGTGCCAGCAGCTTGTATGGTACTGAAGCTTTCTTT. Based on the CDR3 plus reference TRBV5-4 and TRBJ1-1, the full variable domain is ETGVTQSPTHLIKTRGQQVTLRCSSQSGHNTVSWYQQALGQGPQFIFQYYREEENGRGNFPPRFSGLQFPNYSSELNVNALELDDSALYLCASSLYGTEAFFGQGTRLTVV.

The chain has TRBV28 and TRBJ2-1; D remains ambiguous. Trimming left V 7 bases short and J 1 base short, with 11 bases between. The CDR3 extends over 14 amino acids. Germline V gene sequence: CDR1 MDHEN, CDR2 SYDVKM. The CDR3 loop is CASKSPPSYNEQFF. CDR3 DNA sequence: TGTGCCAGCAAATCCCCCCCATCCTACAATGAGCAGTTCTTC.

The V gene is TRBV18, the J gene TRBJ2-1; TRBD2 agrees at 8 bases. CDR3 length equals 15 residues. CDR1 KGHSH and CDR2 LQKENI come from the germline V gene. J was trimmed by 8 bases and V by 3 bases; bases with no gene match: 9. CDR3 in amino acids: CASSPGLGPSDEQFF. The CDR3 DNA sequence: TGTGCCAGCTCACCGGGACTAGGGCCTTCCGATGAGCAGTTCTTC.

The rearrangement links TRBV15 to TRBJ2-5; 11 positions match TRBD1. V was pared by 6 bases and J by 3 bases, with 6 bases of the junction left unmatched. The germline CDR1 and CDR2 sequences are LNHNV and YYDKDF (reference sequence). The CDR3 contains 15 residues. CDR3 residues: CATRLGTGGKETQYF. For the CDR3, the DNA is TGTGCCACCAGGCTGGGGACAGGGGGAAAAGAGACCCAGTACTTC.

The V call is TRBV15, the J call TRBJ2-1, with 9 nucleotides matching TRBD2. From germline, CDR1 is LNHNV and CDR2 YYDKDF (reference sequence). The trim removed 0 bases at V and 2 bases at J, leaving 5 bases unmatched. The CDR3 loop spans 17 amino acids. The CDR3 spells CATSRDLASGTYNEQFF. In DNA, the CDR3 is TGTGCCACCAGCAGAGATCTCGCTAGCGGGACCTACAATGAGCAGTTCTTC.

This chain joins TRBV2 and TRBJ1-1; TRBD1 is a possible D gene (6 bases). This CDR3 comprises 14 residues. CDR1 is SNHLY and CDR2 is FYNNEI in the germline V gene. Trimming cost V 1 base and J 5 bases, with 11 bases left between them. CDR3 in amino acids: CASSEDTGRTEAFF. DNA for the CDR3: TGTGCCAGCAGTGAAGATACAGGGCGGACTGAAGCTTTCTTT. Complete variable domain (other parts from reference TRBV2 and TRBJ1-1): EPEVTQTPSHQVTQMGQEVILRCVPISNHLYFYWYRQILGQKVEFLVSFYNNEISEKSEIFDDQFSVERPDGSNFTLKIRSTKLEDSAMYFCASSEDTGRTEAFFGQGTRLTVV.

This clone was recorded once. The rearrangement links TRBV9 to TRBJ2-5; 8 bases fit TRBD1. This CDR3 has 14 amino acids. Germline values: CDR1 SGDLS, CDR2 YYNGEE. V was pared by 0 bases and J by 4 bases, with 2 bases of the junction left unmatched. As DNA, the CDR3 is TGTGCCAGCAGCGTAGGGACAGGGAGAGAGACCCAGTACTTC. Translated: CASSVGTGRETQYF.

The chain employs TRBV5-1 and TRBJ2-7; tentative D call: TRBD2 (6 bases). Looked up from germline, CDR1 is SGHRS and CDR2 is YFSETQ. Trimming pared 3 bases from V and 9 bases from J, leaving 16 bases between. The CDR3 spans 13 residues. The CDR3 DNA reads as TGCGCCAGCAGCTCGGACACCCCCGGGGGGCAGTACTTC. Protein product: CASSSDTPGGQYF.